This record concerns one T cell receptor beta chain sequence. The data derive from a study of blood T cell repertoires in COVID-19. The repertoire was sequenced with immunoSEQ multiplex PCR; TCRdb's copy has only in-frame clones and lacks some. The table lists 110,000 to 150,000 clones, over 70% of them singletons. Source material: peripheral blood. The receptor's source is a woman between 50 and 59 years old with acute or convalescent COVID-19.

The chain's CDR3 is CASGLNEAFF. The CDR3 nucleotides read TGTGCCAGTGGACTGAACGAAGCTTTCTTT. The chain recombines TRBV6-1 with TRBJ1-1; no definite D call. V was clipped by 9 bases and J by 8 bases, with 10 bases between them. The CDR3 is made up of 10 amino acids. The V gene's germline CDR1 is MNHNS and CDR2 SASEGT.